The present T cell receptor (beta chain) was sequenced within a study of blood T cell repertoires in COVID-19. Overall study context: Sites in the United States, Italy and Spain provided acute and convalescent COVID-19 samples. Sample material is recorded as cDNA or gDNA derived from T cells, B-cell-depleted T cells, or PBMCs.

TCRdb's copy holds only in-frame clones and misses some; the assay was immunoSEQ multiplex PCR. The data contain roughly 34,000 clones, around 87% of them singletons. V gave up 4 bases and J gave up 2 bases; unmatched junction bases: 4. Germline V lookup: CDR1 SEHNR, CDR2 FQNEAQ (reference sequence). This CDR3 region has 15 residues. This clone was recorded once. The origin of this receptor is a man older than 75 with active COVID-19. Sequenced input: peripheral blood. This chain connects TRBV7-9 to TRBJ2-7; TRBD2 matches at 11 bases. The CDR3 spells CASSSATSGAYEQYF. CDR3 DNA sequence: TGTGCCAGCAGCTCAGCGACTAGCGGGGCCTACGAGCAGTACTTC.